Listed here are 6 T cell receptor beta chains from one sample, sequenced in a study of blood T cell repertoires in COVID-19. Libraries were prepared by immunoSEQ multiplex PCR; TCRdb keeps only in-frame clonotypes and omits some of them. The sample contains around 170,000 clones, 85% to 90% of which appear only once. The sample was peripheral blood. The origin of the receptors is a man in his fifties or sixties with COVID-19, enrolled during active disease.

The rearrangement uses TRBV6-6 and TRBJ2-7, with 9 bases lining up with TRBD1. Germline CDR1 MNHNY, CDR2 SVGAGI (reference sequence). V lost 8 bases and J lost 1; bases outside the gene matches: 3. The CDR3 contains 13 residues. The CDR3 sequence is CASRTGASYEQYF. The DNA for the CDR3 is TGTGCCAGCCGGACAGGGGCTTCCTACGAGCAGTACTTC.

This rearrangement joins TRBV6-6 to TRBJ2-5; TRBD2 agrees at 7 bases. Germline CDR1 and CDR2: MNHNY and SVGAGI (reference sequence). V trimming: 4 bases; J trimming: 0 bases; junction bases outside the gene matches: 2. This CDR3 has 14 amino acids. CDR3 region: CASSSLADQETQYF. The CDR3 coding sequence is TGTGCCAGCAGTTCCCTAGCGGACCAAGAGACCCAGTACTTC.

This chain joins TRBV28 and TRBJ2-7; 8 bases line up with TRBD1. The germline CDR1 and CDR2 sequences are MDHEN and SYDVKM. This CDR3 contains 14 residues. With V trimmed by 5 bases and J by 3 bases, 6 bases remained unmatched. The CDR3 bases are TGTGCCAGCAGTACAGGGGGTCGAGGCTACGAGCAGTACTTC. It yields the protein CASSTGGRGYEQYF.

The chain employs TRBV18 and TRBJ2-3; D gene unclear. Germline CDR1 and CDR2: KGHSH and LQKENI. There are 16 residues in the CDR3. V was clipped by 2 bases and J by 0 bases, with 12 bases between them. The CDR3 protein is CASSPRLGASTDTQYF. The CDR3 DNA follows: TGTGCCAGCTCACCAAGGCTCGGAGCTAGCACAGATACGCAGTATTTT.

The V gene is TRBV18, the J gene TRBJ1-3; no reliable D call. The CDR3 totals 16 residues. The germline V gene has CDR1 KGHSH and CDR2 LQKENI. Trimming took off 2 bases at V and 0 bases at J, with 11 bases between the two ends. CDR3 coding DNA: TGTGCCAGCTCACCAGATCGGGGAAGCTCTGGAAACACCATATATTTT. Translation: CASSPDRGSSGNTIYF.

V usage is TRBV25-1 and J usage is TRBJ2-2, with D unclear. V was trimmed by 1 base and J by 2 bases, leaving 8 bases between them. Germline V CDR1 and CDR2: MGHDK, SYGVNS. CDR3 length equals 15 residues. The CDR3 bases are TGTGCCAGCAGTGAATCCGAGGTCAACACCGGGGAGCTGTTTTTT. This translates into CASSESEVNTGELFF.